Given below is one T cell receptor (gamma chain) in context. This clone is labeled large (0.1 to 1%). No antigen is known for it. Nothing much larger sits one base from this clone, and base qualities are not available. The CDR3 has 16 amino acids, counting the end cysteine and phenylalanine. Just the 48-base CDR3 DNA is kept, in frame starting at base 1. V trim: 0 bases; J trim: 2 bases; unmatched bases: 6. Sequences EGSNGY (CDR1) and YDSYNSKV (CDR2) are obtained from the germline V gene. This sample stems from a study of intestinal T cells in coeliac disease (dated by TCRdb to the early 2020s). With regard to the full study: In the TRG cohort, the mean age of coeliac patients was 15 to 16 years compared with almost 55 years for controls, so the coeliac patients were much younger than the controls. In the TCR-delta (TRD) cohort, there were duodenal biopsies from some ten coeliac disease patients and some ten non-coeliac controls. Duodenal biopsies from 33 coeliac disease patients and around 22 non-coeliac controls made up a second, larger TCR-gamma (TRG) cohort. Study-wide conclusions, independent of this receptor: FFPE-derived DNA was found to be relatively degraded, and loss of a proportion of TCR sequences in each sample was likely caused by this degradation. It was not possible to tell repeated CDR3 amino acid sequences apart from PCR duplicates. In training, clustering based on TRD kmers put every one of the 22 biopsies in the right class, and the leave-one-out accuracy was reported as 91%. Coeliac and control groups differed significantly in age, although an age-split analysis did not yield significant classification. Of approximately 54 biopsies, 51 (around 94%) were correctly classified by TRG clustering, which had a reported leave-one-out accuracy of 87%.

Receptors were amplified or captured by multiplex PCR. The sample was run on an Ion Torrent PGM. TRG repertoires were amplified from 200 ng of biopsy DNA with the LymphoTrack kit, in which Illumina adapters are carried by the primers. TRG amplicons were purified using AMPure XP beads, were quantified on a 2100 Bioanalyzer, and were pooled equimolarly. An Ion PGM instrument was used to sequence the TRG libraries. In the paper's pipeline: FastX removed reads in which more than 10% of nucleotides fell below the per-patient third-quartile quality score. IMGT/HighV-QUEST was used to align the reads, assigning V, D and J genes, identifying CDR3 regions and assessing functionality. Sequences were converted to amino acids, and every sequence predicted to be non-functional was removed. CDR3s were broken into kmers both with and without positional annotation, kmer frequencies were analysed by PCA, and samples were clustered using each of the 1023 combinations of PCs 1-10. Classification was validated by leave-one-out cross-validation, re-optimising parameters on the remaining samples each time. Shannon diversity was calculated with the vegan R package from repeated random subsamples, each the size of the lowest read count. TCRdb called clones from the public reads with CATT, and repeated DNA sequences were later combined into one row. The V and J calls, along with clone size, are taken from TCRdb and not from the paper's own processing. The sample includes roughly 790 gamma-chain clones, with around half observed a single time. The ten most abundant clones make up 15% to 20% of the sample.

For each case, genomic DNA was isolated from ten 5-um FFPE scrolls with the QIAamp DNA FFPE tissue kit. Fully anonymised formalin-fixed paraffin-embedded duodenal biopsies surplus to diagnostic needs were used to test TCR repertoire-based classification of coeliac disease. The controls had no clinical or histological suspicion of coeliac disease and had upper endoscopy for reflux, dyspepsia or gastritis. Sequencing used a duodenal biopsy. The sequence derives from a human donor who served as a control with a normal duodenal biopsy, not a healthy volunteer. The receptor chain draws on TRGV2 and TRGJP2. The bases are TGTGCCACCTGGGACGGGCAGCAGAGTAGTGATTGGATCAAGACGTTT. It is translated as CATWDGQQSSDWIKTF.